Listed below are T cell receptor beta chains from one sample, sequenced in a study of beta chain features in type 1 diabetes. The method was immunoSEQ multiplex PCR; TCRdb's version includes in-frame clones alone and lacks a portion of them. Altogether around 340,000 clones are present, about 18% being singletons, with the ten largest covering 0.044%. The specimen was naive CD4+ T cells from blood. All receptors come from a woman between 18 and 29 years old in good health. Each CDR3 is given with its conserved first and last residue. Each record gives: D gene, V gene, clone size, J gene, CDR3 protein, CDR3 DNA. The D gene is left open where the match is weak. For some rows the clone size is stated as once, few or many, or as a class when expanded; others skip it.

-	TRBV5-1	few	TRBJ2-3	CASSTGGTDTQYF	TGCGCCAGCAGCACCGGCGGGACAGATACGCAGTATTTT
TRBD2	TRBV19	-	TRBJ2-1	CASSISSGLAWNEQFF	TGTGCCAGTAGTATAAGCTCCGGACTAGCTTGGAATGAGCAGTTCTTC
-	TRBV7-3	few	TRBJ2-1	CASTLTGRSYNEQFF	TGTGCCAGCACTCTTACTGGTCGGTCCTACAATGAGCAGTTCTTC
-	TRBV30	-	TRBJ1-2	CAWSVSVHGYTF	TGTGCCTGGAGTGTTTCCGTTCATGGCTACACCTTC
-	TRBV27	few	TRBJ1-5	CASSLGRDQPQHF	TGTGCCAGCAGTTTAGGGCGGGATCAGCCCCAGCATTTT
TRBD1	TRBV4-1	few	TRBJ2-3	CASSQEGGTIDTQYF	TGCGCCAGCAGCCAAGAAGGGGGCACAATTGATACGCAGTATTTT
-	TRBV29-1	few	TRBJ1-4	CSVRDEKLFF	TGCAGCGTTCGGGATGAAAAACTGTTTTTT
TRBD2	TRBV15	-	TRBJ2-7	CATILGGAGVPYEQYF	TGTGCCACCATTCTGGGAGGCGCGGGAGTCCCCTACGAGCAGTACTTC
-	TRBV6-6	-	TRBJ1-5	CASMREGGQPQHF	TGTGCCAGCATGAGGGAAGGAGGTCAGCCCCAGCATTTT
-	TRBV9	few	TRBJ1-6	CASSVGSSSPLHF	TGTGCCAGCAGCGTAGGGAGTAGTTCACCCCTCCACTTT
-	TRBV2	-	TRBJ1-2	CASSGLWGYTF	TGTGCCAGCAGTGGACTCTGGGGCTACACCTTC
-	TRBV7-9	-	TRBJ1-2	CASSLGLGSDYGYTF	TGTGCCAGCAGCTTGGGGTTGGGGAGTGACTATGGCTACACCTTC
TRBD2	TRBV11-1	few	TRBJ2-1	CASSILSGGANEQFF	TGTGCCAGCAGCATCCTTAGCGGGGGAGCTAATGAGCAGTTCTTC
TRBD2	TRBV30	-	TRBJ2-7	CAWSAPPSGRNEQYF	TGTGCCTGGAGTGCCCCCCCTAGCGGGAGGAACGAGCAGTACTTC
-	TRBV19	few	TRBJ1-1	CASTRAPGHLNTEAFF	TGTGCCAGTACCAGGGCTCCGGGACACCTGAACACTGAAGCTTTCTTT
TRBD1	TRBV5-1	few	TRBJ2-1	CASSSQTGSDNEQFF	TGCGCCAGCAGCTCCCAGACAGGGTCTGACAATGAGCAGTTCTTC